This T cell receptor (beta chain) was sequenced for a study of STAT5B mutations in CD4+ large granular lymphocyte leukemia. Findings and limits, study-wide: TRBV06-family usage was enriched in top patient clones (8/27) versus controls (2/35). CD4-sorted patient repertoires seemed more clonal than healthy CD4+ repertoires.

Sequenced by immunoSEQ multiplex PCR; TCRdb stores in-frame clones only, minus some. In the table there are 30,000 or so clones, just under 85% of which are singletons. Germline lookup yields CDR1 GTSNPN and CDR2 SVGIG (reference sequence). There are 12 residues in the CDR3. Trimming stripped 3 bases from V and 14 bases from J, with 14 bases between. Concerning this clone itself: Its target is unknown.

Material: CD4+ T cells from blood buffy coats. This sequence originates from a human donor in good health. This chain uses TRBV30 with TRBJ1-6, with D uncertain. CDR3 sequence reads: CAWSTASSALHF. For the CDR3, the DNA is TGTGCCTGGAGCACCGCGTCATCGGCCCTCCACTTT.